This TCR beta chain was captured in a study of T-cell memory formation after mild COVID-19. Overall study results and limits: The authors left the SARS-CoV-2 specificity of second-wave clones peaking on day 37 unconfirmed.

TCRdb ran MiXCR on the 5' RACE reads and lists one entry per CDR3 protein. The sample consists of about 50,000 distinct CDR3 sequences, 10% to 15% of them appearing once. The CDR3 covers 11 residues. CDR1 and CDR2 (germline): WNHNN, SYGVQD (reference sequence). On this clonotype itself: What it recognizes is unknown. The junction differs from germline at one of its ends, possibly a read error.

Sequenced sample: PBMCs or a T cell subset sorted from them (not recorded which). The clonotype comes from a man between 18 and 35 years old who had mild COVID-19 (a few samples of this study predate the infection). Cell type and time point are not known. The chain joins TRBV10-1 to TRBJ1-1; D is possibly TRBD1 (6 bases). CDR3 nucleotide sequence: TGCGCCAGCAGTGAGTCTTGGGGGGGGCTCTTT. It translates to CASSESWGGLF.